The clone carrying this TCR beta chain was picked up a small number of times. Its antigen is unknown. Method: immunoSEQ multiplex PCR; TCRdb's copy keeps in-frame clones and lacks some. The data contain approximately 41,000 clones, under 80% of them singletons. The data are from a study of radiotherapy plus CTLA-4 blockade in lung cancer. Study-wide findings and caveats: Blood TCR clones of tumor origin expanded after radiotherapy plus ipilimumab.

V lost 7 bases, J lost 2 bases, and 9 bases stayed unmatched. The CDR3 loop spans 16 amino acids. Germline values: CDR1 SNHLY, CDR2 FYNNEI. The sequenced sample was peripheral blood, obtained from a patient treated with radiotherapy plus ipilimumab. This clonotype originated in a human donor with non-small cell lung cancer who had stable disease on radiotherapy plus ipilimumab. The chain recombines TRBV2 with TRBJ1-5, with TRBD1 matching 9 bases. In DNA, the CDR3 is TGTGCCAGCAAGGACAGGGGATGGTCGGGCAATCAGCCCCAGCATTTT. It codes for CASKDRGWSGNQPQHF. The variable domain in full, completed from reference TRBV2 and TRBJ1-5, reads EPEVTQTPSHQVTQMGQEVILRCVPISNHLYFYWYRQILGQKVEFLVSFYNNEISEKSEIFDDQFSVERPDGSNFTLKIRSTKLEDSAMYFCASKDRGWSGNQPQHFGDGTRLSIL.